The rows below give T cell receptor beta chains drawn from one sample of a study of blood T cell repertoires in COVID-19. Clones were read by immunoSEQ multiplex PCR, and TCRdb kept only the in-frame ones, dropping some. The table has 200,000 to 300,000 clones, around 88% seen once. The sample taken for sequencing was PBMCs or T cells enriched from blood (not recorded which). These receptors were taken from a woman aged 40 to 50 with acute COVID-19. Each CDR3 is given with its conserved first and last residue. Fields, in order: D gene, V gene, clone size, J gene, CDR3 protein, CDR3 DNA. D genes are given only for firm matches. For some rows the clone size is stated as once, few or many, or as a class when expanded; others skip it.

TRBD1	TRBV19	NA	TRBJ1-1	CASRPGDRVTEAFF	TGTGCCAGTAGACCGGGGGACAGGGTGACTGAAGCTTTCTTT
NA	TRBV13	NA	TRBJ2-5	CASSFFPSRETQYF	TGTGCCAGCAGCTTTTTTCCGTCTCGAGAGACCCAGTACTTC
NA	TRBV29-1	NA	TRBJ2-5	CSVYGGTQYF	TGCAGCGTTTACGGGGGGACCCAGTACTTC
TRBD1	TRBV5-5	NA	TRBJ2-7	CASSLAGGQGASF	TGTGCCAGCAGCTTGGCTGGGGGACAGGGGGCCTCCTTC
TRBD1	TRBV19	NA	TRBJ1-2	CASTQGQGARYGYTF	TGTGCCAGTACCCAAGGACAGGGGGCCAGATATGGCTACACCTTC
NA	TRBV3-1/TRBV3-2	once	TRBJ1-4	CASSLSRRIDATNEKLFF	TGTGCCAGCAGTCTTAGTCGGAGGATAGACGCAACTAATGAAAAACTGTTTTTT
TRBD1	TRBV24-1	NA	TRBJ1-5	CATPKKPGQGVVQPQHF	TGTGCCACCCCCAAAAAACCGGGACAGGGGGTTGTTCAGCCCCAGCATTTT
NA	TRBV5-1	NA	TRBJ2-7	CASSLGLPYEQYF	TGCGCCAGCAGCTTGGGACTACCCTACGAGCAGTACTTC
NA	TRBV7-7	NA	TRBJ2-3	CHGGGYEADTQYF	TGTCATGGAGGCGGGTACGAGGCAGATACGCAGTATTTT
NA	TRBV25-1	NA	TRBJ1-4	CASSDTEGVEKLFF	TGTGCCAGCAGTGACACAGAGGGGGTTGAAAAACTGTTTTTT
NA	TRBV3-1/TRBV3-2	NA	TRBJ2-3	CASRYRDGGTQYF	TGTGCCAGCAGGTACAGGGACGGGGGGACGCAGTATTTT
NA	TRBV10-2	once	TRBJ1-6	CASTVGIDSGNPLHF	TGCGCCAGCACTGTCGGTATTGACAGTGGGAACCCCCTCCACTTT
NA	TRBV12-3/TRBV12-4	NA	TRBJ1-1	CASSLGGPTEAFF	TGTGCCAGCAGTTTGGGGGGGCCCACTGAAGCTTTCTTT
NA	TRBV5-1	NA	TRBJ2-3	CASSLGVGATDTQYF	TGCGCCAGCAGCTTGGGAGTGGGAGCCACAGATACGCAGTATTTT
TRBD1	TRBV2	NA	TRBJ2-1	CASSEYRTGGNEQFF	TGTGCCAGCAGTGAATATAGGACAGGGGGCAATGAGCAGTTCTTC
NA	TRBV18	NA	TRBJ2-3	CASSPPGRVPGDTQYF	TGTGCCAGCTCACCACCGGGCAGGGTCCCTGGGGATACGCAGTATTTT
TRBD2	TRBV9	NA	TRBJ2-3	CASSGLAGFDTQYF	TGTGCCAGCAGCGGACTAGCGGGGTTTGATACGCAGTATTTT
TRBD1	TRBV19	NA	TRBJ1-4	CASSTRTGNEKLFF	TGTGCCAGTAGTACCCGGACAGGGAACGAAAAACTGTTTTTT
TRBD2	TRBV12-5	NA	TRBJ2-5	CASGQGLADPRQETQYF	TGTGCTAGTGGCCAGGGACTAGCGGACCCTCGGCAGGAGACCCAGTACTTC
NA	TRBV6-2/TRBV6-3	NA	TRBJ2-2	CASSPLGTGELFF	TGTGCCAGCAGTCCACTAGGCACCGGGGAGCTGTTTTTT
TRBD1	TRBV13	once	TRBJ1-3	CASHETGGIGGNTIYF	TGTGCCAGCCATGAGACAGGGGGCATTGGTGGAAACACCATATATTTT
TRBD1	TRBV5-1	NA	TRBJ1-2	CASSVQGQGAYGYTF	TGCGCCAGCAGCGTGCAGGGACAGGGGGCCTATGGCTACACCTTC
TRBD2	TRBV5-4	NA	TRBJ2-5	CASSFEGRRGRKTQYF	TGTGCCAGCAGCTTTGAGGGACGGCGGGGGAGAAAGACCCAGTACTTC
NA	TRBV15	NA	TRBJ1-5	CATSRAINQPQHF	TGTGCCACCAGCAGAGCTATCAATCAGCCCCAGCATTTT
NA	TRBV5-5	NA	TRBJ1-1	CASSPPRRGAEAFF	TGTGCCAGCAGCCCCCCTCGGAGGGGTGCTGAAGCTTTCTTT
TRBD2	TRBV24-1	NA	TRBJ2-1	CATSGPTSGIYNEQFF	TGTGCCACCAGTGGACCGACTAGCGGGATATACAATGAGCAGTTCTTC
TRBD2	TRBV24-1	NA	TRBJ2-2	CATSDTTGTSGPGELFF	TGTGCCACCAGTGATACTACTGGGACTAGCGGGCCCGGGGAGCTGTTTTTT
NA	TRBV7-2	NA	TRBJ2-1	CASSIAINEQFF	TGTGCCAGCAGTATTGCGATCAATGAGCAGTTCTTC
TRBD2	TRBV19	NA	TRBJ2-1	CASSIRSQGGSTLSSYNEQFF	TGTGCCAGTAGTATCCGGTCTCAGGGAGGGAGCACCTTGAGCTCCTACAATGAGCAGTTCTTC
NA	TRBV9	once	TRBJ2-3	CASSVQGIADTQYF	TGTGCCAGCAGCGTACAGGGGATCGCAGATACGCAGTATTTT
TRBD1	TRBV2	NA	TRBJ2-2	CASSRLPGTGPNTGELFF	TGTGCCAGCTCGAGACTTCCCGGGACAGGGCCGAACACCGGGGAGCTGTTTTTT
NA	TRBV5-1	NA	TRBJ2-2	CASSPPPGVSTGELFF	TGCGCCAGCAGCCCCCCCCCGGGAGTGTCCACCGGGGAGCTGTTTTTT
TRBD1	TRBV6-5	NA	TRBJ1-1	CASSYTGGMNTEAFF	TGTGCCAGCAGTTACACAGGGGGGATGAACACTGAAGCTTTCTTT
NA	TRBV12-3/TRBV12-4	NA	TRBJ1-4	CASTRGSNEKLFF	TGTGCCAGCACCCGGGGGTCTAATGAAAAACTGTTTTTT
TRBD1	TRBV7-2	NA	TRBJ1-2	CASSLHADRGGGYTF	TGTGCCAGCAGCTTGCACGCCGACAGGGGAGGGGGCTACACCTTC
TRBD2	TRBV5-1	few	TRBJ2-1	CASSRGVDSAVGGDEQFF	TGCGCCAGCAGCCGGGGGGTCGACTCGGCGGTAGGAGGAGATGAGCAGTTCTTC
TRBD2	TRBV19	NA	TRBJ2-7	CASSGTSGGSSSYEQYF	TGTGCCAGTAGTGGGACTAGCGGGGGCTCTAGCTCCTACGAGCAGTACTTC
NA	TRBV20-1	NA	TRBJ2-3	CSASGGDTQYF	TGCAGTGCTAGTGGCGGCGATACGCAGTATTTT
NA	TRBV3-1/TRBV3-2	NA	TRBJ2-5	CASSQWTVSGWETQYF	TGTGCCAGCAGCCAATGGACAGTGTCCGGGTGGGAGACCCAGTACTTC